What follows describes a single TCR beta chain. What it binds is unknown. These data belong to a study of T cell responses to AZD1222 COVID-19 vaccine. Assay: immunoSEQ multiplex PCR; the TCRdb copy retains only in-frame clones and omits some. The sample records fewer than 110,000 clones, 91% being singletons. Study-wide results and limits: Targets within unmutated variant regions were reportedly found for nearly half of spike-specific TCRs. Repertoires were obtained only post-peak T cell response. Baseline serostatus was positive in only a handful of AZD1222 recipients. In a largely white British group with more females than males, clonal diversity was possibly underestimated.

Source: peripheral blood, taken on day 0 of AZD1222 vaccination. The TCR was taken from an adult in good health.

The CDR3 sequence is CASGQGRNTEAFF. The CDR3 DNA is TGTGCCAGCGGCCAGGGGAGGAACACTGAAGCTTTCTTT. This chain uses TRBV7-3 with TRBJ1-1, with D tentatively TRBD1 (6 bases). V lost 8 bases and J 1 base, leaving 11 bases between the germline ends. Looked up from germline, CDR1 is SGHTA and CDR2 is FQGTGA. The length of the CDR3 is 13 residues.